This passage covers 15 T cell receptor beta chains from one sample sequenced in a study of blood T cell repertoires in COVID-19. Using immunoSEQ multiplex PCR, the repertoire was profiled, and TCRdb retains in-frame clones only, with some absent. The data contain 55,000 to 75,000 clones, around 83% of them seen just once; the ten biggest clones take up approximately 6%. The specimen sequenced was peripheral blood. The receptors originated from a human donor in a cohort sampled during active COVID-19.

The genes are TRBV29-1 and TRBJ2-1, with 7 bases aligning to TRBD1. The length of the CDR3 is 15 residues. Germline assignment: CDR1 SQVTM and CDR2 ANQGSEA. Germline trimming cut 3 bases from V and 5 bases from J; bases unmatched to any gene: 10. CDR3: CSVDSGGLSDNEQFF. The DNA of the CDR3 is TGCAGCGTTGACTCAGGGGGTTTAAGCGACAATGAGCAGTTCTTC.

This chain uses TRBV11-2 with TRBJ2-3, with 8 bases lining up with TRBD2. The CDR3 is 15 amino acids. Germline assignment: CDR1 SGHAT and CDR2 FQNNGV. V shed 1 base and J 5 bases; nucleotides not matched to a gene: 5. CDR3 nucleotides: TGTGCCAGCAGCTTAGCTGCGGGGGGCGGAGATACGCAGTATTTT. Encoded protein: CASSLAAGGGDTQYF.

The chain employs TRBV11-2 and TRBJ2-7, with 8 bases fitting TRBD1. From germline, CDR1 is SGHAT and CDR2 FQNNGV. The CDR3 is made up of 14 amino acids. V trimming: 8 bases; J trimming: 9 bases; junction bases outside the gene matches: 15. CDR3 sequence reads: CASGPGQVAVGQYF. CDR3 in DNA: TGTGCCAGCGGACCGGGACAGGTGGCCGTGGGGCAGTACTTC.

The V and J genes are TRBV2 and TRBJ1-4; 8 bases are a match to TRBD1. The CDR3 contains 15 residues. The V gene's germline CDR1 is SNHLY and CDR2 FYNNEI. The V and J ends lost 6 bases and 5 bases, in that order; junction bases with no gene match: 8. The CDR3 reads CASRVPGTGNEKLFF. CDR3 in DNA: TGTGCCAGCAGAGTTCCCGGGACAGGAAATGAAAAACTGTTTTTT.

V is TRBV2 and J is TRBJ2-7; 9 bases are shared with TRBD1. The germline gives CDR1 SNHLY, CDR2 FYNNEI. There are 14 residues in the CDR3. J lost 6 bases, V lost 4 bases, and 7 bases had no gene match. The CDR3 loop is CASSGNRGRGEQYF. Here the CDR3 DNA reads TGTGCCAGCAGTGGCAACAGGGGGCGAGGCGAGCAGTACTTC.

The chain joins TRBV19 to TRBJ1-2, with TRBD1 identical over 8 bases. V lost 3 bases to trimming and J lost 1 base; unmatched junction nucleotides: 10. CDR1 and CDR2 from the germline V gene are LNHDA and SQIVND (reference sequence). The CDR3 extends over 17 amino acids. CDR3 in DNA: TGTGCCAGTAGTATTATGCGACAGGGGTTTTTTAACTATGGCTACACCTTC. Translation gives CASSIMRQGFFNYGYTF.

V is TRBV6-7 and J is TRBJ1-1; 12 nucleotides align to TRBD1. TRBV6-7 is an ORF, and what it does is uncertain. Trimming removed 4 bases from V and 2 bases from J; junction bases left unmatched: 8. There are 17 residues in the CDR3. The CDR3 region has the DNA TGTGCCAGCAGTTTACCGGGACAGGGGGCCGGCAACACTGAAGCTTTCTTT. Translation gives CASSLPGQGAGNTEAFF.

The rearrangement uses TRBV5-4 and TRBJ2-7, with 12 bases identical to TRBD2. Germline assignment: CDR1 SGHNT and CDR2 YYREEE (reference sequence). V shed 3 bases and J 5 bases; nucleotides not matched to a gene: 9. The length of the CDR3 is 16 residues. Here the CDR3 DNA reads TGTGCCAGCAGCTATGGGGGGGGACTAGCGGGTGACGAGCAGTACTTC. It translates to CASSYGGGLAGDEQYF.

The chain carries TRBV5-5 and TRBJ2-5; D is uncertain. The germline V gene encodes CDR1 SGHKS and CDR2 YYEKEE (reference sequence). The length of the CDR3 is 12 residues. V was trimmed by 4 bases and J by 3 bases, leaving 7 bases between them. The CDR3 nucleotides are TGTGCCAGCAGCAAGTTAGAAGAGACCCAGTACTTC. Translation gives CASSKLEETQYF.

The chain employs TRBV19 and TRBJ1-1, with D possibly matching TRBD1 (6 bases). Trimming took 3 bases from V and 2 from J, leaving 10 bases between them. The CDR3 has 14 amino acids. Germline V gene lookup returns CDR1 LNHDA and CDR2 SQIVND (reference sequence). Here the CDR3 DNA reads TGTGCCAGTAGTATCGGGGGGCCCAACACTGAAGCTTTCTTT. As protein: CASSIGGPNTEAFF.

The rearrangement uses TRBV7-2 and TRBJ2-5, with 8 positions matching TRBD2. CDR3 size: 16 residues. The germline gives CDR1 SGHTA, CDR2 FQGNSA. V trimming: 2 bases; J trimming: 3 bases; junction bases outside the gene matches: 8. The CDR3 loop is CASSLWAGGGKETQYF. In nucleotides, the CDR3 is TGTGCCAGCAGCTTATGGGCTGGCGGGGGGAAAGAGACCCAGTACTTC.

This clone showed up just a few times. The CDR3 DNA is TGTGCCAGCAGCCAAGTTCATCTATTCGGTCTTCAATCTGGGGCCAACGTCCTGACTTTC. Translated, it gives CASSQVHLFGLQSGANVLTF. The chain couples TRBV3-1 (or the pseudogene TRBV3-2) to TRBJ2-6; D is ambiguous. Trimming pared 1 base from V and 1 base from J, leaving 20 bases between. CDR1 and CDR2 (germline): LGHDT, YNNKEL (reference sequence). The CDR3 covers 20 residues.

The rearrangement uses TRBV5-1 and TRBJ1-1, with D perhaps TRBD1 (6 bases). The CDR3 is 15 residues long. Looked up from germline, CDR1 is SGHRS and CDR2 is YFSETQ. V lost 3 bases to trimming and J lost 0 bases, with 12 bases between them. This chain's CDR3 is CASSSQGSMNTEAFF. The CDR3 coding sequence is TGCGCCAGCAGCTCACAGGGATCAATGAACACTGAAGCTTTCTTT.

J is TRBJ1-1 and V is TRBV18; TRBD1 matches 11 bases. Looked up from germline, CDR1 is KGHSH and CDR2 is LQKENI. The V and J ends lost 3 bases and 5 bases, in that order; junction bases with no gene match: 5. The CDR3 is made up of 15 amino acids. CDR3 bases: TGTGCCAGCTCACCGGGACAGGGGGGGGGAACTGAAGCTTTCTTT. Translated: CASSPGQGGGTEAFF.

This clone occurred a few times. The rearrangement joins TRBV6-5 to TRBJ2-7; weak D call: TRBD1 (6 bases). Germline V gives CDR1 MNHEY, CDR2 SVGAGI. The CDR3 contains 13 residues. The V end was cut by 6 bases, the J end by 7 bases, with 16 bases between. CDR3 nucleotide sequence: TGTGCCAGCAGCCGCGCCAGGGGAGAGGAGCAGTACTTC. This codes for CASSRARGEEQYF.